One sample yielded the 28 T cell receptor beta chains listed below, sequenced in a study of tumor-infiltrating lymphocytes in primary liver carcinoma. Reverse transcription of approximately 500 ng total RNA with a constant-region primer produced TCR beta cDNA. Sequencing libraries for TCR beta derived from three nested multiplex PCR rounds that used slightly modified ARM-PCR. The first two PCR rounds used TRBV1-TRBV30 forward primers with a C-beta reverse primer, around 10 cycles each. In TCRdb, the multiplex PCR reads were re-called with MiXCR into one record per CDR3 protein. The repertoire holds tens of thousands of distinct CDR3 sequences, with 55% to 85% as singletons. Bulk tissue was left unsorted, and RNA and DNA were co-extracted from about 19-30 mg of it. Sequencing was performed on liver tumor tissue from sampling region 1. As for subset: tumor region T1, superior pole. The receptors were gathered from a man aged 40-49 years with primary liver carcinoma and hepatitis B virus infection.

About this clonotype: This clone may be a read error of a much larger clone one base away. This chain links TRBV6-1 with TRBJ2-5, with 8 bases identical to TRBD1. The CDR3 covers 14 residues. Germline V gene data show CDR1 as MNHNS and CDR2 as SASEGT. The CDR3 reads CASSVQGAKETQNF. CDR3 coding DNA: TGTGCCAGCAGTGTTCAGGGGGCAAAAGAGACCCAGAACTTC.

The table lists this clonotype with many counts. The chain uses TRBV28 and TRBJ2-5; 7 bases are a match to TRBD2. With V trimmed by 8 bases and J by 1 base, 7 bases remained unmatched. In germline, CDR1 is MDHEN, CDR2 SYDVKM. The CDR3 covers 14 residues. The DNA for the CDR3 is TGTGCCAGCGGCTCTAGCGGATCCCAAGAGACCCAGTACTTC. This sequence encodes CASGSSGSQETQYF.

CDR3 loop: CASSPGLVGVRDYNEQFF. In DNA, the CDR3 is TGTGCCAGCAGCCCGGGACTAGTGGGGGTGCGCGACTACAATGAGCAGTTCTTC. The chain couples TRBV9 to TRBJ2-1; 8 nucleotides line up with TRBD2. Trimming removed 4 bases from V and 3 bases from J; junction bases left unmatched: 15. This CDR3 contains 18 residues. Germline V gives CDR1 SGDLS, CDR2 YYNGEE.

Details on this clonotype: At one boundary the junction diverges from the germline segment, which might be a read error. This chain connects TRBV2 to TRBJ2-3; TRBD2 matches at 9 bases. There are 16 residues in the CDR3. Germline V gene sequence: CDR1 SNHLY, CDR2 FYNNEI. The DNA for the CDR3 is TGTGCCAGCAGTGCCCCGGCGGCGGGAGGGCCTGATACACAGTATTTT. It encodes CASSAPAAGGPDTQYF.

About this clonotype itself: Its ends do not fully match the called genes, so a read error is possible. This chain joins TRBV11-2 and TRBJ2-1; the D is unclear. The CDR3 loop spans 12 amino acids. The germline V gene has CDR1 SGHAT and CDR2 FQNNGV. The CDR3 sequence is CASTPEYNGQFF. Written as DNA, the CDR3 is TGTGCTAGCACCCCGGAGTACAATGGGCAGTTCTTC.

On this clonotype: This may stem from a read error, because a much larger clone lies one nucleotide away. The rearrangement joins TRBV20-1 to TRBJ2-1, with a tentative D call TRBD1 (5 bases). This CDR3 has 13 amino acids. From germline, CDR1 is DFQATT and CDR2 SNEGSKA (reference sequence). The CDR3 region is CSAASTAHNEQLF. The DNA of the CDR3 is TGCAGTGCTGCATCGACAGCGCACAATGAGCAGCTCTTC.

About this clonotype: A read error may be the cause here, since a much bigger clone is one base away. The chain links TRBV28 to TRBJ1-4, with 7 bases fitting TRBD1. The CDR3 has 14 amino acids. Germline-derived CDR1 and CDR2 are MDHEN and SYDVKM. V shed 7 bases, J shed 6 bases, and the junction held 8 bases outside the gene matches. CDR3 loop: CASIWRQGDEKLFF. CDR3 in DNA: TGTGCCAGCATCTGGAGGCAGGGGGATGAAAAACTGTTTTTT.

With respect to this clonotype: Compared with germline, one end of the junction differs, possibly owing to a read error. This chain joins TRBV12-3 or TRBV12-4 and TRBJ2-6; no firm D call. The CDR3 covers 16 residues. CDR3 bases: TGTGTCAGCAGTTTATCTTCGCACTTTGGGGCCAACGTCCTGACTTTC. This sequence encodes CVSSLSSHFGANVLTF.

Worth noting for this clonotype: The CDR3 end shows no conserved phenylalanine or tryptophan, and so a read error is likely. The CDR3 coding sequence is TGCAGCGCTGAAGACGACCGAGCGGCCTCGAGCTCCTACGAGCAGTACCTC. The encoded protein is CSAEDDRAASSSYEQYL. This rearrangement joins TRBV29-1 to TRBJ2-7; TRBD2 might be the D (5 bases). The CDR3 runs 17 residues. The V gene's germline CDR1 is SQVTM and CDR2 ANQGSEA.

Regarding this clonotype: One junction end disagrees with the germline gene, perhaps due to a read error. The CDR3 DNA sequence: TGTGCCAGTAGCTTAGGCCTAGGACTTCCTACGCATAAGCAGTTCTTC. Translating it yields CASSLGLGLPTHKQFF. The chain has TRBV11-1 and TRBJ2-1, with D possibly matching TRBD2 (5 bases). The germline V gene has CDR1 SGHAT and CDR2 FQDESV (reference sequence). The CDR3 is 16 residues long.

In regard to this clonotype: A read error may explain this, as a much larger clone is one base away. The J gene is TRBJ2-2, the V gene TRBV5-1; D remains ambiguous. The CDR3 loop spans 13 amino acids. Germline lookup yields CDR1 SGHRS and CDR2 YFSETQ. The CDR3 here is CTSSFESTGELFF. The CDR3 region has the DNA TGCACCAGCAGCTTCGAGAGCACCGGGGAGCTGTTTTTT.

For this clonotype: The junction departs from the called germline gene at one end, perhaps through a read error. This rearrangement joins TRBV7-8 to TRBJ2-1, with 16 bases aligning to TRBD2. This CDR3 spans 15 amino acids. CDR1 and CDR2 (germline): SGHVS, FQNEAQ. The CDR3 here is CASGPGTSGRDEQFF. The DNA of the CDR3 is TGTGCCAGCGGCCCCGGGACTAGCGGGAGGGATGAGCAATTCTTC.

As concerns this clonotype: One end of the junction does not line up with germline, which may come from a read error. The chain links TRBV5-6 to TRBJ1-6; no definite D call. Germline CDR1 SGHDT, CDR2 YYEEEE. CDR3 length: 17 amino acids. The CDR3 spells CVSSYKVRRFYNSPLHF. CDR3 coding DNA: TGTGTCAGCAGCTACAAGGTCAGACGTTTCTATAATTCACCCCTCCACTTT.

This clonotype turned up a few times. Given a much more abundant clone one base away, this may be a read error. The CDR3 protein is CASGEARVDTQYF. CDR3 DNA: TGTGCCAGCGGTGAAGCTCGGGTAGATACGCAGTATTTT. This chain links TRBV6-1 with TRBJ2-3; D is ambiguous. The CDR3 totals 13 residues. Per the germline V gene, CDR1 is MNHNS and CDR2 is SASEGT.

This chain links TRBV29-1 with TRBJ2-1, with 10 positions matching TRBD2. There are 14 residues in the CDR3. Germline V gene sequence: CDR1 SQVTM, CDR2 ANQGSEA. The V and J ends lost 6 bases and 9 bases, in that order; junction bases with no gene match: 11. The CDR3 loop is CSVGISGRRSEQFF. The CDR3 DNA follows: TGCAGCGTCGGAATTAGCGGGAGGAGGAGTGAGCAGTTCTTC.

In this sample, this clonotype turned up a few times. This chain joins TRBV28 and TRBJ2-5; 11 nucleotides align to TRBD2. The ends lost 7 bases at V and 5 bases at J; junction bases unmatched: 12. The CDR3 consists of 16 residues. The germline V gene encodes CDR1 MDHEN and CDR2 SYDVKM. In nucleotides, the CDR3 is TGTGCCAGCACAGACGATAGCGGGAGGGCCAGGGAGACCCAGTACTTC. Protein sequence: CASTDDSGRARETQYF.

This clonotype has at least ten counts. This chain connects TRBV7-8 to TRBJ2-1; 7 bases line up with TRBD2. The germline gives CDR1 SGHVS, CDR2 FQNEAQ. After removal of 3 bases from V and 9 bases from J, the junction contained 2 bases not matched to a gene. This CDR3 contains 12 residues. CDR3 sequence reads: CASSLGGGEQFF. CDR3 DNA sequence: TGTGCCAGCAGCTTGGGCGGGGGTGAGCAGTTCTTC.

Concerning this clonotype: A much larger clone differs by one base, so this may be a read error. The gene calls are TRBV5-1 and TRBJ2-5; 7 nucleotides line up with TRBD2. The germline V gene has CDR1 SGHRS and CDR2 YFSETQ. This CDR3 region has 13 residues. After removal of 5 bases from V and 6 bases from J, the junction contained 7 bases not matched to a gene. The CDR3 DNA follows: TGCGCCAGCAGTGGGGGGGGAGAAAAGACCCAGTACTTC. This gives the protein CASSGGGEKTQYF.

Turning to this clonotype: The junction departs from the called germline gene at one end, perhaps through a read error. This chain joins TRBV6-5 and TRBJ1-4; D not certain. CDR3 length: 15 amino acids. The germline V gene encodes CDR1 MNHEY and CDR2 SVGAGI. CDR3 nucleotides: TGTGCCAGCAGTTTCGTAGGGAGTGAGGATGAGAAACTGTTTTTT. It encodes CASSFVGSEDEKLFF.

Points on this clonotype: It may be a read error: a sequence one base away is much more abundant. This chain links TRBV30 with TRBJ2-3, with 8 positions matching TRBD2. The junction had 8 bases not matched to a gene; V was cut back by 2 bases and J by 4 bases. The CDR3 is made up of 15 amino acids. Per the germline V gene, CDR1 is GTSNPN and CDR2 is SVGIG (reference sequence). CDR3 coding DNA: TGTGCCTGGAGTTGGGGGCGGGAGGTGGCAGATACGCAGTATTTT. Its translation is CAWSWGREVADTQYF. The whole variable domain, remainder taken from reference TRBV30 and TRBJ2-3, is SQTIHQWPATLVQPVGSPLSLECTVEGTSNPNLYWYRQAAGRGLQLLFYSVGIGQISSEVPQNLSASRPQDRQFILSSKKLLLSDSGFYLCAWSWGREVADTQYFGPGTRLTVL.

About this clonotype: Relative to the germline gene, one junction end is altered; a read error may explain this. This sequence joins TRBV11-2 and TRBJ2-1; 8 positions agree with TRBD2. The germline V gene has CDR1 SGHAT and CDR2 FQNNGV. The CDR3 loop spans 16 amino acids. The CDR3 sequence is CASSSGPAGVRLEDDF. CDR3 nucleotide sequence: TGCGCCAGCAGCTCCGGACCAGCGGGAGTTCGCCTGGAAGATGACTTC.

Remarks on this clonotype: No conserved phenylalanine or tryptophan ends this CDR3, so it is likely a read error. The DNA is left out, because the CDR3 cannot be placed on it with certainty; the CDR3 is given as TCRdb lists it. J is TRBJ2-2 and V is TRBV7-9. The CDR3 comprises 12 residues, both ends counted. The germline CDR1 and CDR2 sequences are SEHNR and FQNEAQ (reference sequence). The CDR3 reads CASSFNSGELFY.

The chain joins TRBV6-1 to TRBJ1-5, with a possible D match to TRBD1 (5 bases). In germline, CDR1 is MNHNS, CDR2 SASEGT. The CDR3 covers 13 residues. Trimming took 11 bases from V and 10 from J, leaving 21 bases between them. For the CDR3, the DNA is TGTGCCGGCTGTGATACAGGTGATGTCCCCCAGCATTTT. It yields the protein CAGCDTGDVPQHF.

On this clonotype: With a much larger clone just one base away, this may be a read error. The CDR3 DNA follows: TGCGCCAGCAACATCGGACTAGCCTACGAGCAGTACTTC. Protein sequence: CASNIGLAYEQYF. The chain has TRBV5-1 and TRBJ2-7; TRBD2 matches 7 bases. The length of the CDR3 is 13 residues. CDR1 SGHRS and CDR2 YFSETQ come from the germline V gene. J gave up 2 bases and V 6 bases, and 5 bases lay outside the gene matches.

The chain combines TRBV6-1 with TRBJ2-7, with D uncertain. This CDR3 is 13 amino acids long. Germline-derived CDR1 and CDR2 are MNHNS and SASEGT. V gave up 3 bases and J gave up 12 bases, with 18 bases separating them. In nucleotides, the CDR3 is TGTGCCAGCAGTGATTGGGTTTTCTACGGGCGGTACTTC. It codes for CASSDWVFYGRYF.

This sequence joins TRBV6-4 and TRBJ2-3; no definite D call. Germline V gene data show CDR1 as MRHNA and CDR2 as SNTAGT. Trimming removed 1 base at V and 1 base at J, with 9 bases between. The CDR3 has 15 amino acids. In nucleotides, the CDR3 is TGTGCCAGCAGTGACTTGACATGGGGCACAGATACGCAGTATTTT. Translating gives CASSDLTWGTDTQYF.

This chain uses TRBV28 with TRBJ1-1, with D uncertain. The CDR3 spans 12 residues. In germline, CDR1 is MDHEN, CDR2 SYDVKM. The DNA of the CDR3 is TGTGTCACCGCGACACAGAACACTGAAGCTTTCTTT. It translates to CVTATQNTEAFF.

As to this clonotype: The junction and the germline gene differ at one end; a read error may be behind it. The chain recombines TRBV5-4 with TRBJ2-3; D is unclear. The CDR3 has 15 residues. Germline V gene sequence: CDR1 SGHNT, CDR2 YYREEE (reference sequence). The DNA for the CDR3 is TGTGCCGGCAGCTTGTCTAACCGCCTGGCAGATACGCAGTATTTT. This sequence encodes CAGSLSNRLADTQYF.